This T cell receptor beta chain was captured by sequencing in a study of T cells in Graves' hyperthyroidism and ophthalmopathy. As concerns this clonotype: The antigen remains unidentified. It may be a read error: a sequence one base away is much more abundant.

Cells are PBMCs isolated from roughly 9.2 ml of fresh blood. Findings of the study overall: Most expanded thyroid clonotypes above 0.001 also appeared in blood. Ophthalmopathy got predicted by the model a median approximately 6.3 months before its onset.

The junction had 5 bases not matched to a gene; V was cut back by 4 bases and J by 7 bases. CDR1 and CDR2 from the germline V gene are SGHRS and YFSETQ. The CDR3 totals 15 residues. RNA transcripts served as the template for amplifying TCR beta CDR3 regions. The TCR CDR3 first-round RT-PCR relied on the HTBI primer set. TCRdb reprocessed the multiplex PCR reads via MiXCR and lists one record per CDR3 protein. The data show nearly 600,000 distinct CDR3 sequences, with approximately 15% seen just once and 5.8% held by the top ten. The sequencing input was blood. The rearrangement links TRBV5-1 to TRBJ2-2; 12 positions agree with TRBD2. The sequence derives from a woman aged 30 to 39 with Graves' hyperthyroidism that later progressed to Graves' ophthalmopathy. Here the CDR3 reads CASSKTSGSSGELFF. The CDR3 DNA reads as TGCGCCAGCAGCAAGACTAGCGGGAGCAGCGGGGAGCTGTTTTTT.